The sequence of this T cell receptor (beta chain) was determined in a study of blood T cells in healthy people across ages. General study results and limits: Estimated diversity that came from one million T cells was considered an underestimate. Naive and antigen-experienced cells were not separated, limiting conclusive comparison.

The germline CDR1 and CDR2 sequences are ENHRY and SYGVKD. CDR3 length: 16 residues. V was pared by 6 bases and J by 0 bases, with 12 bases between. Sample-barcoded 5' priming and a J-beta primer mix drove a second PCR of 7 to 11 cycles. Researchers report that a template-switch adaptor with 12 random nucleotides tagged each cDNA molecule. TCRdb ran MiXCR on the 5' RACE reads and lists one entry per CDR3 protein. The repertoire has more than 1 million distinct CDR3 sequences, 40% to 55% of them found once; the top ten carry over 15%. Notes on this clonotype: Its target is not known.

The TCR was taken from a woman in her sixties in good health. Sequencing input: blood. The V and J genes are TRBV10-3 and TRBJ2-6; D could derive from TRBD1 or TRBD2 (5 bases each). The DNA for the CDR3 is TGTGCCATCAGCCGGGACCGTGCCTCTGGGGCCAACGTCCTGACTTTC. Protein product: CAISRDRASGANVLTF.